This T cell receptor beta chain emerged from a study of CXCR3-negative and CXCR3-positive naive CD8 T cells. Libraries were UMI-labeled 5' RACE TRB cDNA. TCRdb reanalyzed the 5' RACE reads, giving one entry per CDR3 protein sequence and no DNA. The sample shows 55,000 to 65,000 distinct CDR3 sequences, and under 0.55% sits with its ten largest clones. A note on this clonotype: Its antigen is not identified.

CDR3 length equals 12 residues. Study outcomes and limitations: Hydrophobicity was higher for TRB CDR3s found in CXCR3-positive naive cells than in CXCR3-negative naive cells.

Input material: naive CXCR3+ CD8+ T cells from blood. This sample's subset: CD45RO-CCR7+CD27+CD95- naive CD8+ T cells expressing CXCR3 (TNR3+). The chain recombines TRBV12-3 or TRBV12-4 with TRBJ1-5. The sequence came from a human donor in good health. Some clones in this sample may be carry-over from other donors' samples. CDR3 protein: CASSPMNQPQHF.